Listed below are T cell receptor beta chains from one sample, sequenced in a study of circulating and synovial CD4+ cells in juvenile arthritis. Here immunoSEQ multiplex PCR was the method, and the copy in TCRdb shows in-frame clones only, minus some. The sample yields some 35,000 clones, about 95% seen once. The sequenced sample consisted of CD4+ T cells from blood. These receptors all come from a human donor with juvenile idiopathic arthritis. The CDR3 runs from the conserved cysteine through the conserved F or W. Fields, in order: V gene, J gene, D gene, clone size, CDR3 DNA, CDR3 protein. D genes are given only for firm matches. The size of a clone is reported for some rows only, either as once, few or many, or as a class for expanded clones.

v_call: TRBV2
j_call: TRBJ2-1
d_call: .
clone_size: .
cdr3_nt: TGTGCCAGCAGTCCCCAGGGTTATGAGCAGTTCTTC
cdr3_aa: CASSPQGYEQFF

v_call: TRBV5-4
j_call: TRBJ2-1
d_call: TRBD2
clone_size: .
cdr3_nt: TGTGCCAGCAGCCCGGACGGCTCGGCGGGAGTAATAAATGAGCAGTTCTTC
cdr3_aa: CASSPDGSAGVINEQFF

v_call: TRBV7-2
j_call: TRBJ1-5
d_call: .
clone_size: .
cdr3_nt: TGTGCCAGCAGCTTCCAGGGTAATCAGCCCCAGCATTTT
cdr3_aa: CASSFQGNQPQHF

v_call: TRBV6-6
j_call: TRBJ1-1
d_call: TRBD1
clone_size: .
cdr3_nt: TGTGCCAGCAGAGTAACAGGGGTGAACACTGAAGCTTTCTTT
cdr3_aa: CASRVTGVNTEAFF

v_call: TRBV2
j_call: TRBJ2-7
d_call: .
clone_size: .
cdr3_nt: TGTGCCAGCAGTGAAGCGATTCAGGGGGGCCCCTCCGAGCAGTACTTC
cdr3_aa: CASSEAIQGGPSEQYF

v_call: TRBV10-3
j_call: TRBJ2-3
d_call: TRBD2
clone_size: .
cdr3_nt: TGTGCCATCAGTGACGGGACTAGCGGGAGGGTTCCAGATACGCAGTATTTT
cdr3_aa: CAISDGTSGRVPDTQYF

v_call: TRBV10-3
j_call: TRBJ1-2
d_call: .
clone_size: .
cdr3_nt: TGTGCCATCAGTGAGGACACGCGTAACTATGGCTACACCTTC
cdr3_aa: CAISEDTRNYGYTF

v_call: TRBV7-2
j_call: TRBJ2-1
d_call: TRBD2
clone_size: .
cdr3_nt: TGTGCCAGCAGCTTAGTGGCGGGGGAATACAATGAGCAGTTCTTC
cdr3_aa: CASSLVAGEYNEQFF

v_call: TRBV7-2
j_call: TRBJ1-1
d_call: .
clone_size: .
cdr3_nt: TGTGCCAGCAGCTTCGGGGGACTGGGTGAAGCTTTCTTT
cdr3_aa: CASSFGGLGEAFF

v_call: TRBV7-2
j_call: TRBJ1-5
d_call: .
clone_size: .
cdr3_nt: TGTGCCAGCAGCTTGATGTCGAACGGGGCGGGGCAGCCCCAGCATTTT
cdr3_aa: CASSLMSNGAGQPQHF

v_call: TRBV4-1
j_call: TRBJ2-2
d_call: TRBD2
clone_size: .
cdr3_nt: TGCGCCAGCAGCCAAGATTTTGGCGGGGGAACCAGGGAGCTGTTTTTT
cdr3_aa: CASSQDFGGGTRELFF

v_call: TRBV19
j_call: TRBJ2-1
d_call: TRBD2
clone_size: .
cdr3_nt: TGTGCCAGTATACAAACGGGAGGTGGGAATGAGCAGTTCTTC
cdr3_aa: CASIQTGGGNEQFF

v_call: TRBV7-2
j_call: TRBJ2-3
d_call: .
clone_size: .
cdr3_nt: TGTGCCAGCAGGCGAGGAGTTCTACGGAGCACAGATACGCAGTATTTT
cdr3_aa: CASRRGVLRSTDTQYF

v_call: TRBV12-5
j_call: TRBJ2-6
d_call: .
clone_size: .
cdr3_nt: TGTGCTAGTGGCCTTAGTGGGGCCAACGTCCTGACTTTC
cdr3_aa: CASGLSGANVLTF

v_call: TRBV5-4
j_call: TRBJ2-3
d_call: .
clone_size: once
cdr3_nt: TGTGCCAGCAGCTTGGCCCAGCGGGTGGGCACAGATACGCAGTATTTT
cdr3_aa: CASSLAQRVGTDTQYF

v_call: TRBV2
j_call: TRBJ2-1
d_call: TRBD1
clone_size: .
cdr3_nt: TGTGCCAGCAGGGACCCGGGACAGGTTGTGATCGACAATGAGCAGTTCTTC
cdr3_aa: CASRDPGQVVIDNEQFF

v_call: TRBV4-3
j_call: TRBJ2-1
d_call: .
clone_size: once
cdr3_nt: TGCGCCAGCAGCCAAGGGGGGCCCTCCTACAATGAGCAGTTCTTC
cdr3_aa: CASSQGGPSYNEQFF